This TCR beta chain was observed in a study of T cell changes during pregnancy in multiple sclerosis (dated by TCRdb to between 2018 and 2020). About the full investigation: The study looked at changes in the T cell repertoire across pregnancy in women with multiple sclerosis.

Libraries were prepared through the immunoSEQ multiplex PCR assay. TCRdb re-hosts the immuneACCESS table, in-frame sequences only. Its copies lack some clones; in the studies checked, an unresolved V gene accounts for under half of them, and the cause for the rest is not known. The table for this sample lists around 23,000 clones; roughly 90% of them were counted only once. The ten largest clonotypes hold around 9.2% of the sample. The CDR3 numbers 14 residues from cysteine through phenylalanine. The read is trimmed to its CDR3 DNA, 42 bases read in frame from base 1. Trimming takes 11 bases from V and 8 bases from J, and the germline ends sit 22 bases apart. CDR1 and CDR2, looked up from the germline V gene, are ENHRY and SYGVKD. As for this clone: The specificity of this receptor is unknown. No much larger clonotype is one base removed from it; base qualities were not supplied.

The sample was CD8+ T cells from peripheral blood mononuclear cells, taken in the third trimester of pregnancy. This sequence was found in a female donor in good health, enrolled as a control in a pregnancy study. The chain is encoded by TRBV10-3 joined to TRBJ2-1; TRBD2 might be the D gene, on 6 matching bases. The CDR3 has the sequence CASGGGDNLDEQFF. In nucleotide form, the sequence is TGTGCCTCCGGGGGTGGCGACAACTTGGATGAGCAGTTCTTC.